The next 25 T cell receptor beta chains were all read from a single sample in a study of control samples from healthy donors and cancer patients. Sequencing used immunoSEQ multiplex PCR; TCRdb keeps in-frame clones, though not all of them. In the table there are about 80,000 clones, roughly 90% of which are singletons. Sequenced sample: blood. These receptors were collected from a man aged 50-60 years in good health.

This rearrangement joins TRBV27 to TRBJ1-2, with 10 bases that match TRBD1. The germline V gene has CDR1 MNHEY and CDR2 SMNVEV (reference sequence). The CDR3 is 18 residues long. The trim removed 2 bases at V and 6 bases at J, leaving 15 bases unmatched. The CDR3 coding sequence is TGTGCCAGCAGTTTAGTTAGTTCCCCCGGGACAGGGGCACATGGCTACACCTTC. This encodes CASSLVSSPGTGAHGYTF.

V usage is TRBV6-1 and J usage is TRBJ1-5; D is unresolved. The CDR3 runs 13 residues. Germline values: CDR1 MNHNS, CDR2 SASEGT. V was shortened by 3 bases and J by 4 bases, with 7 bases between the two germline ends. CDR3 DNA sequence: TGTGCCAGCAGTGACGGCAGGAATCAGCCCCAGCATTTT. Translation gives CASSDGRNQPQHF.

As DNA, the CDR3 is TGCAGCGTTGAGGGTTATAACCGGGGGCCCCAAGAGACCCAGTACTTC. Translation: CSVEGYNRGPQETQYF. The V and J genes are TRBV29-1 and TRBJ2-5; either TRBD1 or TRBD2 may supply D (6 bases each). CDR1 and CDR2 from the germline V gene are SQVTM and ANQGSEA. The CDR3 is made up of 16 amino acids. Between the trimmed V and J ends, which lost 3 bases and 1 base, there was a span of 18 bases.

The rearrangement joins TRBV27 to TRBJ1-2; D is ambiguous. Looked up from germline, CDR1 is MNHEY and CDR2 is SMNVEV (reference sequence). The CDR3 has 14 amino acids. Trimming removed 6 bases from V and 3 bases from J, with 14 bases in between. The CDR3 region is CASRPRGAHYGYTF. DNA for the CDR3: TGTGCCAGCAGACCACGGGGAGCGCACTATGGCTACACCTTC.

The chain employs TRBV14 and TRBJ1-2, with D tentatively TRBD1 (5 bases). The CDR3 consists of 15 residues. Germline-derived CDR1 and CDR2 are SGHDN and FVKESK. Trimming left V 4 bases short and J 4 bases short, with 16 bases between. For the CDR3, the DNA is TGTGCCAGCAGCCGAGAAACAGGTCCCAGCTATGGCTACACCTTC. Translation: CASSRETGPSYGYTF. Combining the CDR3 with reference TRBV14 and TRBJ1-2 gives the whole variable domain EAGVTQFPSHSVIEKGQTVTLRCDPISGHDNLYWYRRVMGKEIKFLLHFVKESKQDESGMPNNRFLAERTGGTYSTLKVQPAELEDSGVYFCASSRETGPSYGYTFGSGTRLTVV.

The chain combines TRBV3-1 (or the pseudogene TRBV3-2) with TRBJ2-5, with D uncertain. CDR1 is LGHDT and CDR2 is YNNKEL in the germline V gene (reference sequence). V gave up 1 base and J gave up 1 base, with 7 bases separating them. The CDR3 totals 14 residues. CDR3 in amino acids: CASSQGIGQETQYF. The CDR3 DNA sequence: TGTGCCAGCAGCCAAGGGATAGGCCAAGAGACCCAGTACTTC.

This clone has only one observation. The V and J genes are TRBV12-5 and TRBJ2-3; 10 bases are a match to TRBD2. With 5 bases clipped from V and 3 bases from J, the junction kept 5 bases outside the gene matches. CDR1 and CDR2 (germline): LGHNT, FRNRAP. The CDR3 covers 15 residues. For the CDR3, the DNA is TGTGCTAGTGGTCCGGGACTAGCGTTTACAGATACGCAGTATTTT. It specifies CASGPGLAFTDTQYF.

V usage is TRBV18 and J usage is TRBJ2-7; 8 bases align to TRBD2. The CDR3 runs 15 residues. Trimming cost V 1 base and J 2 bases; bases outside gene matches: 4. Germline lookup yields CDR1 KGHSH and CDR2 LQKENI. DNA of the CDR3: TGTGCCAGCTCACCACTCCGGACTAGCACCTACGAGCAGTACTTC. Translating gives CASSPLRTSTYEQYF.

Here the CDR3 DNA reads TGCAGCGTTGTTTCAGCCTCCGGACGTGAAGCTTTCTTT. It encodes CSVVSASGREAFF. This sequence joins TRBV29-1 and TRBJ1-1, with D unresolved. Trimming took 4 bases from V and 7 from J, leaving 16 bases between them. CDR1 and CDR2 (germline): SQVTM, ANQGSEA. CDR3 length equals 13 residues.

The chain is built from TRBV7-6 and TRBJ2-5, with TRBD1 matching over 9 bases. V shed 1 base, J shed 5 bases, and the junction held 5 bases outside the gene matches. The CDR3 spans 15 residues. Germline V gene data show CDR1 as SGHVS and CDR2 as FNYEAQ. DNA of the CDR3: TGTGCCAGCAGCTTAGGGACAGGGGAGCACGAGACCCAGTACTTC. This translates into CASSLGTGEHETQYF.

V and J are TRBV19 and TRBJ1-6; D is perhaps TRBD1 (6 bases). Trimming took 3 bases from V and 9 from J, leaving 18 bases between them. CDR1 and CDR2 (germline): LNHDA, SQIVND (reference sequence). The CDR3 runs 16 residues. In DNA, the CDR3 is TGTGCCAGTAGTATTCGCCCAGGGGTGGTCGGTTCACCCCTCCACTTT. Translating it yields CASSIRPGVVGSPLHF.

This clone was seen just once. The CDR3 region has the DNA TGTGCCAGCAGCCATATTAGGATGGCAGACACTGAAGCTTTCTTT. Its translation: CASSHIRMADTEAFF. V and J are TRBV6-5 and TRBJ1-1; D is undetermined. Per the germline V gene, CDR1 is MNHEY and CDR2 is SVGAGI. This CDR3 is built from 15 residues. Trimming removed 6 bases from V and 3 bases from J, with 17 bases in between.

This clone ranks as medium-sized. In nucleotides, the CDR3 is TGTGCCAGCAGTTACTCCCCGTCGATCACCGGGGAGCTGTTTTTT. Translated, it gives CASSYSPSITGELFF. The gene calls are TRBV6-2 or TRBV6-3 and TRBJ2-2; D unresolved. Trimming removed 0 bases from V and 4 bases from J, with 9 bases in between. The CDR3 totals 15 residues. CDR1 and CDR2 (germline): MNHEY, SVGEGT.

This chain connects TRBV4-1 to TRBJ1-6; 7 positions agree with TRBD1. Germline CDR1 MGHRA, CDR2 YSYEKL. The CDR3 is 17 residues long. With 3 bases clipped from V and 4 bases from J, the junction kept 9 bases outside the gene matches. CDR3 in DNA: TGCGCCAGCAGCCACGTACAGGGGCATTGGTATAATTCACCCCTCCACTTT. This encodes CASSHVQGHWYNSPLHF.

V usage is TRBV24-1 and J usage is TRBJ2-1; either TRBD1 or TRBD2 may supply D (6 bases each). CDR3 size: 13 residues. The V and J ends lost 3 bases and 9 bases respectively, with 11 bases between them. From germline, CDR1 is KGHDR and CDR2 SFDVKD. The CDR3 DNA follows: TGTGCCACCAGTGATAAAGGGGGGATTGAGCAGTTCTTC. Protein: CATSDKGGIEQFF.

This clone was picked up one time. The chain joins TRBV11-3 to TRBJ2-3; D uncertain. The CDR3 extends over 13 amino acids. V shed 3 bases and J shed 6 bases, with 10 bases lying between them. Germline values: CDR1 SGHNT, CDR2 YENEEA. CDR3 DNA: TGTGCCAGCAGCTTTCTAGTCGGCGATACGCAGTATTTT. Translated, it gives CASSFLVGDTQYF.

This clone was seen just once. This chain uses TRBV2 with TRBJ1-5; D not certain. The CDR3 covers 15 residues. Germline V lookup: CDR1 SNHLY, CDR2 FYNNEI. Deletions cut 4 bases from V and 0 bases from J, with 10 bases between. CDR3 nucleotides: TGTGCCAGCAGTGGTCAGAAAAATAGCAATCAGCCCCAGCATTTT. Translation gives CASSGQKNSNQPQHF.

The chain has TRBV4-1 and TRBJ2-1, with 10 bases matching TRBD2. After removal of 0 bases from V and 6 bases from J, the junction contained 8 bases not matched to a gene. Germline V gives CDR1 MGHRA, CDR2 YSYEKL. The CDR3 loop spans 17 amino acids. Here the CDR3 DNA reads TGCGCCAGCAGCCAAGATCGAACTAGCGGGGTCACCAATGAGCAGTTCTTC. Its translation is CASSQDRTSGVTNEQFF.

The chain recombines TRBV6-5 with TRBJ1-6; D possibly corresponds to TRBD1 (6 bases). The CDR3 is 15 residues long. Trimming stripped 11 bases from V and 4 bases from J, with 18 bases between. Germline V gives CDR1 MNHEY, CDR2 SVGAGI. This CDR3 reads CAGGAPILYNSPLHF. In nucleotides, the CDR3 is TGTGCCGGGGGGGCACCCATTTTATATAATTCACCCCTCCACTTT.

The CDR3 DNA follows: TGCAGTGCTAGTTTCCCTATAGGGGGGCTTCGAGAGCAGTTCTTC. Translation gives CSASFPIGGLREQFF. The chain joins TRBV20-1 to TRBJ2-1; D possibly uses TRBD1 or TRBD2 (6 bases each). The CDR3 runs to 15 residues. V was cut by 3 bases and J by 10 bases, with 22 bases left in between. CDR1 is DFQATT and CDR2 is SNEGSKA in the germline V gene (reference sequence).

The CDR3 loop reads CATSDWDRPYEQYF. The DNA for the CDR3 is TGTGCCACCAGTGACTGGGACAGGCCCTACGAGCAGTACTTC. The chain uses TRBV24-1 and TRBJ2-7; 8 nucleotides match TRBD1. V lost 4 bases, J lost 2 bases, and 3 bases stayed unmatched. Germline V gives CDR1 KGHDR, CDR2 SFDVKD. The CDR3 is made up of 14 amino acids.

This clone was seen just once. This chain uses TRBV11-2 with TRBJ2-3, with D perhaps TRBD2 (6 bases). The CDR3 is 17 residues long. Germline CDR1 and CDR2: SGHAT and FQNNGV. V lost 5 bases to trimming and J lost 2 bases, with 20 bases between them. CDR3 in amino acids: CASSPRTIFFPTDTQYF. Here the CDR3 DNA reads TGTGCCAGCAGCCCTAGGACTATTTTTTTCCCCACAGATACGCAGTATTTT.

This sequence joins TRBV6-1 and TRBJ2-7; D remains unclear. This CDR3 comprises 15 residues. Per germline, CDR1 MNHNS and CDR2 SASEGT. V gave up 0 bases and J gave up 2 bases, with 11 bases separating them. The CDR3 sequence is CASSEAGYPAYEQYF. The CDR3 DNA reads TGTGCCAGCAGTGAAGCGGGCTACCCAGCCTACGAGCAGTACTTC.

This chain links TRBV2 with TRBJ2-5, with 8 bases identical to TRBD1. CDR3 length equals 15 residues. Germline CDR1 and CDR2: SNHLY and FYNNEI. V shed 8 bases, J shed 2 bases, and the junction held 10 bases outside the gene matches. The CDR3 region has the DNA TGTGCCAGCCGGGACAGGCATGGACGGCAAGAGACCCAGTACTTC. Translation: CASRDRHGRQETQYF. The entire variable domain, with the rest obtained from reference TRBV2 and TRBJ2-5, is as follows: EPEVTQTPSHQVTQMGQEVILRCVPISNHLYFYWYRQILGQKVEFLVSFYNNEISEKSEIFDDQFSVERPDGSNFTLKIRSTKLEDSAMYFCASRDRHGRQETQYFGPGTRLLVL.

This clone was seen a single time. The chain is built from TRBV14 and TRBJ2-1; D not resolved. V lost 0 bases to trimming and J lost 1 base, with 10 bases between them. This CDR3 has 16 residues. Germline V CDR1 and CDR2: SGHDN, FVKESK. The chain's CDR3 is CASSQDKDRSYNEQFF. Written as DNA, the CDR3 is TGTGCCAGCAGCCAAGATAAGGACCGATCCTACAATGAGCAGTTCTTC.